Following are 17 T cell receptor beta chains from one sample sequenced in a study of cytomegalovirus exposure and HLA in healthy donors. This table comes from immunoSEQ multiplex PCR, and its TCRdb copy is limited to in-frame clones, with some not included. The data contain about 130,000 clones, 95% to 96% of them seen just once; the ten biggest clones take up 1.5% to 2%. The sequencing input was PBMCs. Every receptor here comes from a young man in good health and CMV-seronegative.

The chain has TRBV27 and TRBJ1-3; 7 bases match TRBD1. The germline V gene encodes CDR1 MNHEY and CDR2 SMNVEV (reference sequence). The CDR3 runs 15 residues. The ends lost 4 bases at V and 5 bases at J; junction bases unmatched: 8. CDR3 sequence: CASSSRQGARNTIYF. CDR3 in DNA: TGTGCCAGCAGTTCACGACAGGGTGCGAGAAACACCATATATTTT.

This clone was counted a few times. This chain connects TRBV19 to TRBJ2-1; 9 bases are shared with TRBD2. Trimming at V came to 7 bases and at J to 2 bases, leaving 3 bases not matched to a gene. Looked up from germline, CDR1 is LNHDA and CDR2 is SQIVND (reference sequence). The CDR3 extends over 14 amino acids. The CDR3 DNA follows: TGTGCCAGTAATGCGGGAGGGCCCTACAATGAGCAGTTCTTC. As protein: CASNAGGPYNEQFF.

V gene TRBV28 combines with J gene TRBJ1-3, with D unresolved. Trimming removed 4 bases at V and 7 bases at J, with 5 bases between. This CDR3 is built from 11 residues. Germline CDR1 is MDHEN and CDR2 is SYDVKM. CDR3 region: CASSYGNTIYF. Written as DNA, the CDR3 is TGTGCCAGCAGTTACGGTAACACCATATATTTT.

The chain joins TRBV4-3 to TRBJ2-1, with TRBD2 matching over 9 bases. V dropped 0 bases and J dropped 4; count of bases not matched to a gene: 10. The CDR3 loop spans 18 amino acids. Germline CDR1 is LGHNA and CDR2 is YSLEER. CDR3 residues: CASSQDGHGTSKYNEQFF. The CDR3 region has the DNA TGCGCCAGCAGCCAAGACGGTCACGGGACTAGCAAGTACAATGAGCAGTTCTTC.

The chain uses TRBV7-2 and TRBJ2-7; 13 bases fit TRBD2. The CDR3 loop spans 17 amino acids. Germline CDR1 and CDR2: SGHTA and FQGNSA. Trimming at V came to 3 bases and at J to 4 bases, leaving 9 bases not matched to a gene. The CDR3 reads CASSFPGTSGNPYEQYF. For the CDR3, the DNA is TGTGCCAGCAGCTTTCCCGGGACTAGCGGGAATCCTTACGAGCAGTACTTC.

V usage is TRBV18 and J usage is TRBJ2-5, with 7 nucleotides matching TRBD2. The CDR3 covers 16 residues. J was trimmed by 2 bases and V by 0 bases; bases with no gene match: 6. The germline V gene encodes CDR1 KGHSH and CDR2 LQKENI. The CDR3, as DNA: TGTGCCAGCTCACCACCCCTGACTAGCCTACAAGAGACCCAGTACTTC. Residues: CASSPPLTSLQETQYF.

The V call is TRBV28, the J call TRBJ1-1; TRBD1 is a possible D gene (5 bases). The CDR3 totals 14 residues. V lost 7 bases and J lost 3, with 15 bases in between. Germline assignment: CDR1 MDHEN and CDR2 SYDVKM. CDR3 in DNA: TGTGCCAGCACAGGGCAAGGAATTTACACTGAAGCTTTCTTT. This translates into CASTGQGIYTEAFF.

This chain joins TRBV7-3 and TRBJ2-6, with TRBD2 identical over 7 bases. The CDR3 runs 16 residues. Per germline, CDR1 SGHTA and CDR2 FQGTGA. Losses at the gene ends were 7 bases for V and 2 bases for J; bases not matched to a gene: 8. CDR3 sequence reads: CASTQLGGAGANVLTF. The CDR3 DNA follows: TGTGCCAGCACCCAACTGGGAGGGGCTGGGGCCAACGTCCTGACTTTC.

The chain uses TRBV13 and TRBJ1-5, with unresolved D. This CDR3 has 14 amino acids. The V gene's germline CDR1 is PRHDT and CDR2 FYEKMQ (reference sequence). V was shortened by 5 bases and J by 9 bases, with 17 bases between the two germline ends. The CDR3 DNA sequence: TGTGCCAGCAGCCCCCACCCCCGACTTGGGCCCCAGCATTTT. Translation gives CASSPHPRLGPQHF.

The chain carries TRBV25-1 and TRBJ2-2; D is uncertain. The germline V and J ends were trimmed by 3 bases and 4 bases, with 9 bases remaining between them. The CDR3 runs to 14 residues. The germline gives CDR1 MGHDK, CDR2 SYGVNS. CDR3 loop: CASSDRRSTGELFF. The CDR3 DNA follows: TGTGCCAGCAGTGATCGCCGGAGCACCGGGGAGCTGTTTTTT.

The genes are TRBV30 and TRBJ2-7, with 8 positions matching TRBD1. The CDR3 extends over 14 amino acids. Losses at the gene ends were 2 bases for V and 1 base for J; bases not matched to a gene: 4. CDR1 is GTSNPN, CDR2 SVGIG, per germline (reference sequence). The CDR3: CAWSPDRGSYEQYF. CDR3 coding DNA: TGTGCCTGGAGTCCAGACAGGGGTTCCTACGAGCAGTACTTC.

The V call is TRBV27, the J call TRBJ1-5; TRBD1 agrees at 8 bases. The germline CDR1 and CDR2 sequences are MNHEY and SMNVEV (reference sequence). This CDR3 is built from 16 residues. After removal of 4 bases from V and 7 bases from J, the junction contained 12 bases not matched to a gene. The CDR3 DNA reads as TGTGCCAGCAGTTCGAACCACCAGGGGGCGAGGCAGCCCCAGCATTTT. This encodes CASSSNHQGARQPQHF.

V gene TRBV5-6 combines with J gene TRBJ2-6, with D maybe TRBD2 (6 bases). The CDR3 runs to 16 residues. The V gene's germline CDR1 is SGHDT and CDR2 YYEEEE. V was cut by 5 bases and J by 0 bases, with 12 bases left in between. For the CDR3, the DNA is TGTGCCAGCAGTCTTGGGGGGTACTCTGGGGCCAACGTCCTGACTTTC. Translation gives CASSLGGYSGANVLTF. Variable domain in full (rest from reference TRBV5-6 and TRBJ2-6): DAGVTQSPTHLIKTRGQQVTLRCSPKSGHDTVSWYQQALGQGPQFIFQYYEEEERQRGNFPDRFSGHQFPNYSSELNVNALLLGDSALYLCASSLGGYSGANVLTFGAGSRLTVL.

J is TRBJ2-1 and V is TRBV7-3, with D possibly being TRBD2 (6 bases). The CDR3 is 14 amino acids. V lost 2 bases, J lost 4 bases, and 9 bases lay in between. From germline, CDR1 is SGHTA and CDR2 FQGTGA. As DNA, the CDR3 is TGTGCCAGCAGCTTAGCGGGACCTTACAATGAGCAGTTCTTC. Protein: CASSLAGPYNEQFF.

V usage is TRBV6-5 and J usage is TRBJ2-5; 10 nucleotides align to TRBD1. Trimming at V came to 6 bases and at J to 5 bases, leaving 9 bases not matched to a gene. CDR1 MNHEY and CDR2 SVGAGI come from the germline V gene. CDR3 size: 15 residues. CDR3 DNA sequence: TGTGCCAGCAGCGATGGGGACAGGGGTCACGAGACCCAGTACTTC. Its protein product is CASSDGDRGHETQYF.

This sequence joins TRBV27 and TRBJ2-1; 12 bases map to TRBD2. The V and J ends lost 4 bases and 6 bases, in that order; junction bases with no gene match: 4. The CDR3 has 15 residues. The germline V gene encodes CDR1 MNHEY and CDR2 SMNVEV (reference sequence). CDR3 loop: CASSSRTSGINEQFF. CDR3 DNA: TGTGCCAGCAGTTCAAGGACTAGCGGGATCAATGAGCAGTTCTTC.

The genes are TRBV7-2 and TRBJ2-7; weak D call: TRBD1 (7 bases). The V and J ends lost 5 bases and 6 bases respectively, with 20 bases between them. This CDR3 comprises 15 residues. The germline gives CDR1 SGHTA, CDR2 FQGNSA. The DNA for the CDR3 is TGTGCCAGCAGCCCCCGGCAGGGGGGTGCCTCCGAGCAGTACTTC. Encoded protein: CASSPRQGGASEQYF.